This T cell receptor (beta chain) was sequenced during a study of shared clonotypes between healthy human individuals. CD45RO-negative cells were positively selected for CCR7, leaving out terminally differentiated effector memory CD45RA+ cells. About this clone itself: The sample contains more than one DNA sequence encoding this CDR3.

Germline CDR1 and CDR2: LNHDA and SQIVND (reference sequence). Between the trimmed V and J ends, which lost 5 bases and 4 bases, there was a span of 9 bases. The CDR3 loop spans 12 amino acids. On sorted subsets, replicate PCRs used 150 to 250 ng DNA, or about 30,000 T cell genomes. The table came from immunoSEQ multiplex PCR; TCRdb's copy has only in-frame clones and leaves some out. The sample records about 2 million clones, roughly 94% being singletons. The material sequenced was naive CD8+ T cells sorted from blood. This sequence joins TRBV19 and TRBJ2-7; D might be TRBD1 (6 bases). This TCR was sampled from a man between 18 and 29 years old in good health. As DNA, the CDR3 is TGTGCCAGTAGTCCTACAGGGTACGAGCAGTACTTC. Translation gives CASSPTGYEQYF. Variable domain in full (rest from reference TRBV19 and TRBJ2-7): DGGITQSPKYLFRKEGQNVTLSCEQNLNHDAMYWYRQDPGQGLRLIYYSQIVNDFQKGDIAEGYSVSREKKESFPLTVTSAQKNPTAFYLCASSPTGYEQYFGPGTRLTVT.